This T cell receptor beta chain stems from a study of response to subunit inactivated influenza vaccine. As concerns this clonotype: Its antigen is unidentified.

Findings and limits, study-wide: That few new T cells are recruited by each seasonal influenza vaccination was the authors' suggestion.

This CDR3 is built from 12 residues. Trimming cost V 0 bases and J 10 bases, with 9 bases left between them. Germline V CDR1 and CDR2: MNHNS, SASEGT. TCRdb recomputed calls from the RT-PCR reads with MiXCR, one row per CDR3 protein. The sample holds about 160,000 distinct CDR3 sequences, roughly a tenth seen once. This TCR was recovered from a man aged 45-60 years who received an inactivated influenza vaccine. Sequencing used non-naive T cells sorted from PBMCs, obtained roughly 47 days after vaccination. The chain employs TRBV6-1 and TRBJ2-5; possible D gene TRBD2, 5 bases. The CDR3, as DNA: TGTGCCAGCAGTGAAGCGGCGAGGGACCAGTACTTC. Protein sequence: CASSEAARDQYF.